In its sample, the clone carrying this T cell receptor beta chain was seen a few times. The antigen remains undetermined. From germline, CDR1 is MDHEN and CDR2 SYDVKM. This CDR3 region has 13 residues. Trimming took 4 bases from V and 1 from J, leaving 7 bases between them. This record comes from a study of Graves' ophthalmopathy and Graves' hyperthyroidism. Study conclusions and caveats: The model predicted ophthalmopathy progression with about 69% sensitivity and under 75% specificity.

RNA transcripts yielded amplified TCR beta CDR3 regions. First-round RT-PCR with HTBI primers preceded a second-round multiplex PCR. TCRdb re-called the multiplex PCR reads through MiXCR, storing one row per CDR3 protein. The sample holds a few hundred thousand distinct CDR3 sequences, 15% to 17% seen once. This receptor was taken from a woman between 18 and 29 years old with stable Graves' hyperthyroidism. The chain employs TRBV28 and TRBJ1-1; D gene ambiguous. Source material: peripheral blood. CDR3 nucleotide sequence: TGTGCCAGCAGTTCCGGATCGAACACTGAAGCTTTCTTT. This sequence encodes CASSSGSNTEAFF. Full variable domain (outside the CDR3, taken from reference TRBV28 and TRBJ1-1): DVKVTQSSRYLVKRTGEKVFLECVQDMDHENMFWYRQDPGLGLRLIYFSYDVKMKEKGDIPEGYSVSREKKERFSLILESASTNQTSMYLCASSSGSNTEAFFGQGTRLTVV.